This passage covers 20 T cell receptor beta chains from one sample sequenced in a study of blood T cell repertoires in COVID-19. The protocol was immunoSEQ multiplex PCR, while the TCRdb copy is restricted to in-frame clones and leaves out a portion. This repertoire shows more than 65,000 clones, approximately 88% found once; its top ten account for almost 5.5%. The sample comprised peripheral blood. The receptors shown here come from a man aged 60 to 75 with acute or convalescent COVID-19.

This clone was counted a few times. The chain is built from TRBV30 and TRBJ1-5; D gene ambiguous. The CDR3 extends over 13 amino acids. Germline V gene data show CDR1 as GTSNPN and CDR2 as SVGIG (reference sequence). Trimming took off 1 base at V and 6 bases at J, with 10 bases between the two ends. The CDR3 here is CAWSAHPSQPQHF. The CDR3 bases are TGTGCCTGGAGTGCCCACCCTAGTCAGCCCCAGCATTTT.

The CDR3 protein is CASSILARPSEQYF. CDR3 coding DNA: TGTGCCAGTAGTATTCTAGCGAGACCTAGCGAGCAGTACTTC. This chain joins TRBV19 and TRBJ2-7, with D possibly TRBD2 on 6 matching bases. The CDR3 has 14 residues. Looked up from germline, CDR1 is LNHDA and CDR2 is SQIVND (reference sequence). Between the trimmed V and J ends, which lost 3 bases and 6 bases, there was a span of 15 bases.

This clone showed up just once. The J gene is TRBJ1-2, the V gene TRBV4-2; D is undetermined. The CDR3 has 11 amino acids. The germline CDR1 and CDR2 sequences are LGHNA and YNFKEQ. V was shortened by 4 bases and J by 6 bases, with 6 bases between the two germline ends. CDR3 sequence: CASSPGNGYTF. CDR3 nucleotide sequence: TGTGCCAGCAGCCCGGGAAATGGCTACACCTTC.

The CDR3 protein is CASRGRQGAMNTEAFF. Here the CDR3 DNA reads TGTGCCAGTAGGGGCCGGCAGGGGGCCATGAACACTGAAGCTTTCTTT. The chain employs TRBV19 and TRBJ1-1, with 8 nucleotides matching TRBD1. The CDR3 loop spans 16 amino acids. J gave up 0 bases and V 6 bases, and 9 bases lay outside the gene matches. Per the germline V gene, CDR1 is LNHDA and CDR2 is SQIVND (reference sequence).

This chain links TRBV10-2 with TRBJ1-2; D perhaps matches TRBD1 (5 bases). The germline V gene has CDR1 WSHSY and CDR2 SAAADI. The CDR3 contains 14 residues. Trimming left V 8 bases short and J 1 base short, with 14 bases between. This CDR3 reads CASGGGEGNYGYTF. In nucleotides, the CDR3 is TGCGCCAGCGGGGGTGGGGAGGGTAACTATGGCTACACCTTC.

The V gene is TRBV24-1, the J gene TRBJ1-6; 7 positions match TRBD1. The CDR3 totals 16 residues. V dropped 4 bases and J dropped 2; count of bases not matched to a gene: 4. CDR1 KGHDR and CDR2 SFDVKD come from the germline V gene. The CDR3 sequence: CATSESGQTYNSPLHF. CDR3 coding DNA: TGTGCCACCAGTGAGTCGGGACAGACCTATAATTCACCCCTCCACTTT.

V usage is TRBV30 and J usage is TRBJ1-2; D remains ambiguous. The germline V and J ends were trimmed by 3 bases and 7 bases, with 12 bases remaining between them. This CDR3 spans 12 amino acids. The germline CDR1 and CDR2 sequences are GTSNPN and SVGIG (reference sequence). The CDR3 region is CAWSPGLGGYTF. Here the CDR3 DNA reads TGTGCCTGGAGCCCGGGATTAGGTGGCTACACCTTC.

The chain combines TRBV7-2 with TRBJ2-1; 9 bases match TRBD1. V was clipped by 3 bases and J by 7 bases; unmatched bases: 7. The CDR3 totals 15 residues. CDR1 is SGHTA and CDR2 is FQGNSA in the germline V gene. CDR3 sequence (DNA): TGTGCCAGCAGCTTTGGGACAGGGAGAATTAATGAGCAGTTCTTC. Amino acid sequence: CASSFGTGRINEQFF.

The rearrangement uses TRBV7-9 and TRBJ1-1; D gene unclear. Trimming pared 5 bases from V and 3 bases from J, leaving 10 bases between. The CDR3 is made up of 13 amino acids. CDR1 and CDR2 (germline): SEHNR, FQNEAQ (reference sequence). CDR3 sequence (DNA): TGTGCCAGCAGCCAACCAGGTTACACTGAAGCTTTCTTT. Translation gives CASSQPGYTEAFF.

The gene calls are TRBV11-2 and TRBJ2-5; D may be TRBD1 (6 bases). V lost 2 bases and J 3 bases, leaving 13 bases between the germline ends. The CDR3 length is 15 residues. Germline loops: CDR1 SGHAT, CDR2 FQNNGV. CDR3 amino acids: CASSLHRAGEETQYF. The CDR3 nucleotides are TGTGCCAGCAGCTTACACAGGGCAGGGGAAGAGACCCAGTACTTC.

This rearrangement joins TRBV27 to TRBJ2-5; D perhaps matches TRBD1 (5 bases). Deletions cut 3 bases from V and 5 bases from J, with 10 bases between. CDR1 is MNHEY, CDR2 SMNVEV, per germline (reference sequence). This CDR3 has 13 amino acids. The CDR3 here is CASSFQGSETQYF. The CDR3, as DNA: TGTGCCAGCAGTTTTCAGGGAAGTGAGACCCAGTACTTC.

The chain uses TRBV3-1 (or the pseudogene TRBV3-2) and TRBJ2-3, with TRBD1 matching 12 bases. This CDR3 spans 16 amino acids. V lost 1 base, J lost 5 bases, and 4 bases stayed unmatched. Per germline, CDR1 LGHDT and CDR2 YNNKEL (reference sequence). CDR3 DNA: TGTGCCAGCAGCCAAGGGGGACAGGGGGCTCGAGATACGCAGTATTTT. Protein sequence: CASSQGGQGARDTQYF.

In DNA, the CDR3 is TGTGCCAGCAGCTTGTTCTCGGGCTCTGGAAACACCATATATTTT. It specifies CASSLFSGSGNTIYF. The V gene is TRBV5-4, the J gene TRBJ1-3; D is unresolved. CDR3 length equals 15 residues. Looked up from germline, CDR1 is SGHNT and CDR2 is YYREEE (reference sequence). Between the trimmed V and J ends, which lost 1 base and 0 bases, there was a span of 8 bases.

The J gene is TRBJ1-6, the V gene TRBV12-3 or TRBV12-4, with D perhaps TRBD1 (5 bases). The germline V and J ends were trimmed by 8 bases and 7 bases, with 12 bases remaining between them. CDR3 length equals 13 residues. CDR3 coding DNA: TGTGCCAGCGGCAGGGTATTAAATTCACCCCTCCACTTT. Translating gives CASGRVLNSPLHF.

The chain joins TRBV18 to TRBJ2-2, with 13 bases fitting TRBD2. V shed 3 bases and J 4 bases; nucleotides not matched to a gene: 11. The V gene's germline CDR1 is KGHSH and CDR2 LQKENI. CDR3 size: 19 residues. The CDR3 here is CASSPPQNGLAGVTGELFF. The CDR3 coding sequence is TGTGCCAGCTCACCGCCCCAGAACGGACTAGCGGGGGTCACCGGGGAGCTGTTTTTT.

This clone was seen just once. J is TRBJ2-3 and V is TRBV7-7, with a weak D call TRBD2 (7 bases). Germline CDR1 and CDR2: SSHAT and FNYEAQ (reference sequence). The CDR3 length is 13 residues. V was pared by 8 bases and J by 3 bases, with 12 bases between. The CDR3 loop reads CASSAGATDTQYF. DNA for the CDR3: TGTGCCAGCTCGGCGGGGGCTACAGATACGCAGTATTTT.

This clone was recorded only once. The rearrangement joins TRBV18 to TRBJ2-5; D is possibly TRBD1 (6 bases). CDR3 length equals 15 residues. V dropped 0 bases and J dropped 9 bases, with 17 bases sitting between them. Germline V gene sequence: CDR1 KGHSH, CDR2 LQKENI. The CDR3 reads CASSPPPGEKRPQYF. The CDR3 DNA is TGTGCCAGCTCACCACCGCCAGGGGAGAAGAGGCCCCAGTACTTC.

The chain uses TRBV28 and TRBJ1-1; tentatively, D is TRBD1 (6 bases). The CDR3 runs to 17 residues. V shed 8 bases and J shed 0 bases, with 22 bases lying between them. Germline-derived CDR1 and CDR2 are MDHEN and SYDVKM. The CDR3 region is CASPPRGGTIMNTEAFF. For the CDR3, the DNA is TGTGCCAGCCCCCCCCGGGGGGGCACTATTATGAACACTGAAGCTTTCTTT.

The chain couples TRBV3-1 (or the pseudogene TRBV3-2) to TRBJ1-3, with D uncertain. The CDR3 sequence is 16 residues long. CDR1 and CDR2 from the germline V gene are LGHDT and YNNKEL (reference sequence). V shed 0 bases and J shed 0 bases, with 9 bases lying between them. The chain's CDR3 is CASSQEPGSSGNTIYF. CDR3 bases: TGTGCCAGCAGCCAAGAGCCGGGGAGCTCTGGAAACACCATATATTTT.

The J gene is TRBJ1-5, the V gene TRBV5-4, with 9 nucleotides matching TRBD1. The germline V gene has CDR1 SGHNT and CDR2 YYREEE (reference sequence). The CDR3 contains 15 residues. J was trimmed by 2 bases and V by 4 bases; bases with no gene match: 4. The CDR3 coding sequence is TGTGCCAGCAGCATACAGGGGGCGGGCAATCAGCCCCAGCATTTT. Translated, it gives CASSIQGAGNQPQHF.